The 13 T cell receptor beta chains reported below all come from one sample, sequenced in a study of T cells in Graves' hyperthyroidism and ophthalmopathy (dated by TCRdb to the late 2010s). Libraries were prepared through multiplex PCR. Sequencing instrument: Illumina HiSeq 2000. Amplification of TCR beta CDR3 regions was carried out from RNA transcripts. A first-round RT-PCR of the TCR CDR3 used the HTBI primer set with the Qiagen OneStep RT-PCR kit. TCRdb reprocessing: public reads trimmed at Q25 with fastp, clones called with MiXCR, in-frame beta chains kept. Each CDR3 protein gets just one entry, which takes the most common genes and DNA from the rows behind it. The sample table contains some 740,000 distinct CDR3 sequences; only one count was recorded for 14% of them. Of the sample, about 9.4% falls within the top ten clones. The sample comprised blood. These receptor sequences come from a woman aged 18-29 years with Graves' hyperthyroidism.

The chain employs TRBV20-1 and TRBJ2-5; D gene unclear. The germline CDR1 and CDR2 sequences are DFQATT and SNEGSKA (reference sequence). The ends were cut back, 6 bases at V and 2 bases at J, with 16 bases in the middle. CDR3 length: 14 residues. This chain's CDR3 is CSAWTFRGQETQYF. In DNA, the CDR3 is TGCAGTGCCTGGACCTTCCGTGGACAAGAGACCCAGTACTTC.

This clonotype was detected only a few times. The genes are TRBV9 and TRBJ1-1; D is possibly TRBD1 (5 bases). The germline V gene has CDR1 SGDLS and CDR2 YYNGEE. There are 12 residues in the CDR3. Trimming removed 4 bases at V and 11 bases at J, with 15 bases between. In DNA, the CDR3 is TGTGCCAGCAGCCCCGGGTGGGGGGATGCTTTCTTT. Translated: CASSPGWGDAFF. Filled out from reference TRBV9 and TRBJ1-1, the complete variable domain reads DSGVTQTPKHLITATGQRVTLRCSPRSGDLSVYWYQQSLDQGLQFLIQYYNGEERAKGNILERFSAQQFPDLHSELNLSSLELGDSALYFCASSPGWGDAFFGQGTRLTVV.

This clonotype showed up many times. The chain uses TRBV20-1 and TRBJ2-1; 11 bases are shared with TRBD2. Germline V CDR1 and CDR2: DFQATT, SNEGSKA (reference sequence). CDR3 size: 14 residues. V shed 8 bases and J 4 bases; nucleotides not matched to a gene: 7. Here the CDR3 reads CSFNSGRGYNEQFF. In DNA form, the CDR3 reads TGCAGTTTCAATAGCGGGAGGGGTTACAATGAGCAGTTCTTC.

This clonotype appeared many times. The chain recombines TRBV11-2 with TRBJ1-1, with unresolved D. The CDR3 length is 13 residues. Germline-derived CDR1 and CDR2 are SGHAT and FQNNGV. Trimming removed 6 bases from V and 0 bases from J, with 8 bases in between. The CDR3 DNA sequence: TGTGCCAGCAGTATGACGGTGAACACTGAAGCTTTCTTT. It specifies CASSMTVNTEAFF.

The CDR3 sequence is CASSRTSGRVGEQFF. The CDR3 DNA reads TGCGCCAGCAGCCGGACTAGCGGGAGGGTAGGTGAGCAGTTCTTC. The rearrangement links TRBV4-1 to TRBJ2-1; 15 bases agree with TRBD2. The CDR3 has 15 amino acids. Trimming cost V 4 bases and J 9 bases; bases outside gene matches: 4. CDR1 is MGHRA and CDR2 is YSYEKL in the germline V gene.

This clonotype was seen ten or more times. The gene calls are TRBV24-1 and TRBJ1-1, with 9 bases lining up with TRBD1. The CDR3 runs 13 residues. V trimming: 9 bases; J trimming: 5 bases; junction bases outside the gene matches: 6. The germline gives CDR1 KGHDR, CDR2 SFDVKD. In DNA, the CDR3 is TGTGCCACCTGCGGGACAGGGCAGACTGAAGCTTTCTTT. This codes for CATCGTGQTEAFF.

V is TRBV9 and J is TRBJ1-2; 10 bases match TRBD1. Unmatched junction bases numbered 10, after V lost 0 bases and J lost 8 bases. This CDR3 contains 16 residues. CDR1 and CDR2 (germline): SGDLS, YYNGEE. The CDR3 loop is CASSVDLRQGAEGYTF. CDR3 bases: TGTGCCAGCAGCGTAGATCTGAGACAGGGGGCTGAAGGCTACACCTTC.

This clonotype was detected only a few times. This sequence joins TRBV19 and TRBJ2-7; D not resolved. Trimming cost V 2 bases and J 0 bases, with 11 bases left between them. The CDR3 covers 15 residues. Germline CDR1 is LNHDA and CDR2 is SQIVND (reference sequence). The CDR3 coding sequence is TGTGCCAGTAGTATAAGCGTCTACTACTCCTACGAGCAGTACTTC. It encodes CASSISVYYSYEQYF.

Regarding this clonotype: A read error is possible here, since a much larger clone lies one base away. V is TRBV5-8 and J is TRBJ2-7, with 8 nucleotides matching TRBD2. The J call may not be correct, given that the DNA end is closer to TRBJ2-1. The germline CDR1 and CDR2 sequences are SGHTS and YDEGEE. CDR3 length: 14 residues. The CDR3 protein is CASSRSGNGNEQFF. The CDR3 nucleotides read TGTGCCAGCAGCCGTAGCGGGAATGGCAACGAGCAGTTCTTC.

This clonotype was found many times. The chain joins TRBV7-8 to TRBJ2-7, with a possible D match to TRBD1 (6 bases). The CDR3 is 13 residues long. The V end was cut by 4 bases, the J end by 2 bases, with 9 bases between. Looked up from germline, CDR1 is SGHVS and CDR2 is FQNEAQ. The CDR3 loop is CASSWTAAYEQYF. CDR3 coding DNA: TGTGCCAGCAGCTGGACAGCAGCCTACGAGCAGTACTTC. The complete variable domain, with remaining parts taken from reference TRBV7-8 and TRBJ2-7, reads GAGVSQSPRYKVAKRGQDVALRCDPISGHVSLFWYQQALGQGPEFLTYFQNEAQLDKSGLPSDRFFAERPEGSVSTLKIQRTQQEDSAVYLCASSWTAAYEQYFGPGTRLTVT.

This clonotype came up many times. The chain has TRBV6-1 and TRBJ1-5; D may be TRBD1 (5 bases). The CDR3 covers 15 residues. The V gene lost 1 base and the J gene lost 0 bases, with 7 bases spanning the gap. Germline CDR1 is MNHNS and CDR2 is SASEGT. The CDR3 region has the DNA TGTGCCAGCAGTGAAGGTCAGGGTAGCAATCAGCCCCAGCATTTT. The encoded protein is CASSEGQGSNQPQHF.

In this sample, this clonotype turned up once. The chain is built from TRBV12-3 or TRBV12-4 and TRBJ1-1; the D gene is possibly TRBD1 (5 bases). V was clipped by 5 bases and J by 6 bases, with 19 bases between them. The CDR3 is 15 residues long. CDR3 coding DNA: TGTGCCAGCAGTCCCCCAGGGCGGACTTGGGCTGAAGCTTTCTTT. Its protein is CASSPPGRTWAEAFF.

This clonotype was seen at least ten times. This chain connects TRBV28 to TRBJ2-3; 7 nucleotides line up with TRBD2. Losses at the gene ends were 7 bases for V and 4 bases for J; bases not matched to a gene: 5. The CDR3 is 13 amino acids. Per the germline V gene, CDR1 is MDHEN and CDR2 is SYDVKM. The CDR3 spells CASTMAGADTQYF. CDR3 coding DNA: TGTGCCAGCACAATGGCGGGGGCAGATACGCAGTATTTT.